One sample yielded the 18 T cell receptor beta chains listed below, sequenced in a study of T cells in Graves' hyperthyroidism and ophthalmopathy. Amplification yielded TCR beta CDR3 regions, with RNA transcripts as the source. The HTBI set primed first-round TCR CDR3 RT-PCR. One entry per CDR3 protein results from TCRdb running MiXCR on the multiplex PCR reads. The sample consists of more than 550,000 distinct CDR3 sequences, 17% of them appearing once. Sequenced: blood. All receptors come from a middle-aged man with Graves' hyperthyroidism.

This clonotype was recorded at least ten times. The rearrangement uses TRBV5-1 and TRBJ2-2; 9 nucleotides line up with TRBD2. CDR3 size: 16 residues. Trimming removed 4 bases from V and 4 bases from J; junction bases left unmatched: 8. Per the germline V gene, CDR1 is SGHRS and CDR2 is YFSETQ. The CDR3 region is CASSPDSGRGTGELFF. CDR3 nucleotide sequence: TGCGCCAGCAGCCCCGATAGCGGGAGAGGCACCGGGGAGCTGTTTTTT. The whole variable domain, filled in from reference TRBV5-1 and TRBJ2-2, reads KAGVTQTPRYLIKTRGQQVTLSCSPISGHRSVSWYQQTPGQGLQFLFEYFSETQRNKGNFPGRFSGRQFSNSRSEMNVSTLELGDSALYLCASSPDSGRGTGELFFGEGSRLTVL.

This clonotype was detected ten times or more. The V call is TRBV10-3, the J call TRBJ2-1, with 7 bases fitting TRBD1. CDR3 length: 16 residues. V dropped 2 bases and J dropped 8; count of bases not matched to a gene: 12. Germline assignment: CDR1 ENHRY and CDR2 SYGVKD. CDR3 protein: CAISERLEKGGHEQFF. The DNA of the CDR3 is TGTGCCATCAGTGAGAGGCTAGAAAAAGGGGGCCATGAGCAGTTCTTC.

This clonotype has a count of ten or more. This chain uses TRBV30 with TRBJ1-6; the D is unclear. This CDR3 spans 13 amino acids. Per germline, CDR1 GTSNPN and CDR2 SVGIG (reference sequence). V was clipped by 3 bases and J by 8 bases, with 11 bases between them. CDR3 amino acids: CAWRGREDSPLHF. In DNA, the CDR3 is TGTGCCTGGAGAGGACGGGAAGATTCACCCCTCCACTTT.

This clonotype was recorded many times. This chain connects TRBV12-3 or TRBV12-4 to TRBJ1-1, with 8 bases aligning to TRBD1. V dropped 7 bases and J dropped 11; count of bases not matched to a gene: 15. The CDR3 is 14 amino acids. The CDR3 DNA is TGTGCCAGCATCTCGGACAGGGAATATATCTCGGCTTTCTTT. Its protein product is CASISDREYISAFF.

In regard to this clonotype: A single base separates this from a much larger clone, so it may be a read error. The chain uses TRBV27 and TRBJ2-2; D is possibly TRBD1 (6 bases). Germline V gene sequence: CDR1 MNHEY, CDR2 SMNVEV (reference sequence). This CDR3 is 18 amino acids long. V was trimmed by 3 bases and J by 9 bases, leaving 26 bases between them. CDR3 sequence reads: CASSLVGASPQRYRELFF. The CDR3 nucleotides are TGTGCCAGCAGTTTGGTGGGGGCTAGCCCCCAGAGGTACCGGGAGCTGTTTTTT.

This clonotype was counted ten times or more. The V gene is TRBV2, the J gene TRBJ1-1; 7 bases are a match to TRBD1. The germline V gene has CDR1 SNHLY and CDR2 FYNNEI. The CDR3 totals 11 residues. Written as DNA, the CDR3 is TGTACGACAGGGATGAACACTGAAGCTTTCTTT. This sequence encodes CTTGMNTEAFF. The full variable domain, rest sourced from reference TRBV2 and TRBJ1-1, is EPEVTQTPSHQVTQMGQEVILRCVPISNHLYFYWYRQILGQKVEFLVSFYNNEISEKSEIFDDQFSVERPDGSNFTLKIRSTKLEDSAMYFCTTGMNTEAFFGQGTRLTVV.

This clonotype occurred once. It may be a read error: a sequence one base away is much more abundant. The chain has TRBV10-3 and TRBJ2-7, with D perhaps being TRBD1 or TRBD2 (5 bases each). The germline V gene encodes CDR1 ENHRY and CDR2 SYGVKD. The CDR3 loop spans 14 amino acids. Trimming took off 3 bases at V and 2 bases at J, with 11 bases between the two ends. The CDR3 loop is CAISDQSGPYEQYF. The CDR3 nucleotides are TGTGCCATCAGTGATCAGTCGGGGCCCTACGAGCAGTACTTC.

This clonotype came up a few times. One end of the junction varies from germline; a read error may be responsible. The V and J genes are TRBV28 and TRBJ2-3; 12 nucleotides line up with TRBD2. The CDR3 extends over 15 amino acids. In germline, CDR1 is MDHEN, CDR2 SYDVKM. Here the CDR3 DNA reads TGTGTCAGCAGTTTGACTAGCGGGAGTTCAAATACGCAGTATTTT. It encodes CVSSLTSGSSNTQYF.

This clonotype has ten or more counts. V gene TRBV20-1 combines with J gene TRBJ2-7; TRBD1 aligns across 9 bases. After removal of 1 base from V and 3 bases from J, the junction contained 4 bases not matched to a gene. Looked up from germline, CDR1 is DFQATT and CDR2 is SNEGSKA (reference sequence). CDR3 length: 14 amino acids. CDR3 residues: CSARGTGVGYEQYF. In nucleotides, the CDR3 is TGCAGTGCTAGAGGGACAGGGGTCGGCTACGAGCAGTACTTC.

The chain is built from TRBV14 and TRBJ2-1; 8 bases match TRBD2. The V gene end was trimmed by 0 bases and the J gene end by 7 bases; junction bases not matched to a gene: 8. In germline, CDR1 is SGHDN, CDR2 FVKESK. The CDR3 extends over 16 amino acids. CDR3 sequence: CASSQDKAGGANEQFF. The CDR3 region has the DNA TGTGCCAGCAGCCAAGATAAGGCGGGAGGAGCGAATGAGCAGTTCTTC.

A few counts support this clonotype. V is TRBV6-2 or TRBV6-3 and J is TRBJ2-3; no clear D gene. Germline loops: CDR1 MNHEY, CDR2 SVGEGT. The CDR3 loop spans 13 amino acids. V lost 2 bases, J lost 1 base, and 4 bases lay in between. CDR3: CASSYARTDTQYF. CDR3 DNA: TGTGCCAGCAGTTACGCCCGCACAGATACGCAGTATTTT.

In this sample, this clonotype turned up many times. The genes are TRBV14 and TRBJ2-7, with 7 positions matching TRBD1. The CDR3 runs to 14 residues. V gave up 2 bases and J gave up 3 bases; unmatched junction bases: 4. Germline V gene sequence: CDR1 SGHDN, CDR2 FVKESK. The chain's CDR3 is CASSQLGTDYEQYF. The CDR3 DNA reads as TGTGCCAGCAGCCAACTGGGGACAGACTACGAGCAGTACTTC.

The rearrangement joins TRBV28 to TRBJ2-3; unclear D gene. The CDR3 covers 14 residues. The V and J ends lost 5 bases and 2 bases respectively, with 11 bases between them. Germline-derived CDR1 and CDR2 are MDHEN and SYDVKM. The CDR3 DNA sequence: TGTGCCAGCAGTCTACCCTCCCCCACAGATACGCAGTATTTT. Protein sequence: CASSLPSPTDTQYF.

Turning to this clonotype: A much larger clone lies one base from this, so it may be a read error. The chain recombines TRBV11-2 with TRBJ2-5, with 9 bases fitting TRBD1. The germline CDR1 and CDR2 sequences are SGHAT and FQNNGV. Losses at the gene ends were 3 bases for V and 9 bases for J; bases not matched to a gene: 8. The CDR3 loop spans 14 amino acids. The CDR3 bases are TGTGCCAGCAGCTTCGGGACAGGGCCGGAGGCCCAGTACTTC. Amino acids: CASSFGTGPEAQYF.

This clonotype was picked up many times. The chain combines TRBV10-3 with TRBJ2-7, with a tentative D call TRBD2 (5 bases). V was cut by 3 bases and J by 3 bases, with 12 bases left in between. Germline V CDR1 and CDR2: ENHRY, SYGVKD. CDR3 length equals 14 residues. The chain's CDR3 is CAISDVEESYEQYF. DNA of the CDR3: TGTGCCATCAGTGATGTGGAGGAGAGCTACGAGCAGTACTTC.

In its sample, this clonotype was seen many times. The CDR3 coding sequence is TGTGCCAGCAGTTTCGCACTCCCTAACTATGGCTACACCTTC. This gives the protein CASSFALPNYGYTF. The V and J genes are TRBV6-2 or TRBV6-3 and TRBJ1-2; D gene unclear. This CDR3 region has 14 residues. V was trimmed by 4 bases and J by 0 bases, leaving 9 bases between them. The germline V gene encodes CDR1 MNHEY and CDR2 SVGEGT.

This clonotype was recorded only once. This chain links TRBV30 with TRBJ2-3; TRBD2 might be the D (6 bases). Germline CDR1 GTSNPN, CDR2 SVGIG (reference sequence). V gave up 0 bases and J gave up 2 bases, with 12 bases separating them. The CDR3 extends over 15 amino acids. The CDR3 here is CAWSVYGGTTDTQYF. CDR3 sequence (DNA): TGTGCCTGGAGTGTATATGGCGGGACCACAGATACGCAGTATTTT.

The chain carries TRBV3-1 and TRBJ2-5; 16 nucleotides align to TRBD2. The CDR3 extends over 19 amino acids. CDR1 is LGHDT, CDR2 YNNKEL, per germline (reference sequence). V was pared by 5 bases and J by 4 bases, with 13 bases of the junction left unmatched. CDR3 in amino acids: CASSNYAGTSGRGPETQYF. The CDR3, as DNA: TGTGCCAGCAGCAATTATGCCGGGACTAGCGGGAGGGGACCAGAGACCCAGTACTTC.